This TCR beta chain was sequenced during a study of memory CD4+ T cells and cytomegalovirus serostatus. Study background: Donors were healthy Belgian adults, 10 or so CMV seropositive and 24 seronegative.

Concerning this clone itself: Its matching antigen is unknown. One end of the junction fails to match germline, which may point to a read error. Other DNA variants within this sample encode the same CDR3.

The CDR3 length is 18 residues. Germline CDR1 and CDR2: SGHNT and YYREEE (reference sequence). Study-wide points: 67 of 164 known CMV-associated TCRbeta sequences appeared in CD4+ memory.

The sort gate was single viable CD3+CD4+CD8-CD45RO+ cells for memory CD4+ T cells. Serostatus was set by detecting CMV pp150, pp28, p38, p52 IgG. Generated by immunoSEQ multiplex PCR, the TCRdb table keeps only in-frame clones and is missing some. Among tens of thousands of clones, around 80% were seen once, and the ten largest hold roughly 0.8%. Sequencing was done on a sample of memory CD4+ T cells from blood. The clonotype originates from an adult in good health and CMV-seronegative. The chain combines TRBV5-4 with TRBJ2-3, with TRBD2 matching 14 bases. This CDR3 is CASSLGLAGDTSTDTQYF. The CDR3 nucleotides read TGTGCCAGCAGTTTGGGACTAGCGGGGGACACTAGCACAGATACGCAGTATTTT.